The 18 T cell receptor beta chains in this list originate from one sample, sequenced in a study of cytomegalovirus exposure and HLA in healthy donors (TCRdb year 2017). The library relied on the immunoSEQ multiplex PCR assay. For the multiplex PCR, a mixture combining 60 forward primers for TCR Vbeta segments and 13 reverse primers for TCR Jbeta segments was used. TCRdb re-hosts the immuneACCESS table, in-frame sequences only. Its copies lack some clones; in the studies checked, an unresolved V gene accounts for under half of them, and the cause for the rest is not known. This sample is represented by about 170,000 clones; 73% of them were singletons. The ten largest make up under 7% of the sample. Sequencing was carried out using PBMCs. The receptors were gathered from a woman between 18 and 29 years old in good health and CMV-seropositive.

The chain combines TRBV7-2 with TRBJ1-2, with unresolved D. The germline V gene has CDR1 SGHTA and CDR2 FQGNSA. The ends were cut back, 4 bases at V and 0 bases at J, with 6 bases in the middle. The CDR3 is 13 amino acids. CDR3 sequence: CASSSLSNYGYTF. The CDR3 coding sequence is TGTGCCAGCAGCTCTCTGTCTAACTATGGCTACACCTTC.

The chain links TRBV13 to TRBJ2-7; no reliable D call. Germline CDR1 reads PRHDT; CDR2 reads FYEKMQ (reference sequence). The V end was cut by 2 bases, the J end by 3 bases, with 11 bases between. CDR3 length: 14 residues. The CDR3 protein is CASSLNFQRYEQYF. As DNA, the CDR3 is TGTGCCAGCAGCTTAAATTTTCAGCGCTACGAGCAGTACTTC.

This clone was recorded only once. The chain links TRBV18 to TRBJ2-5, with TRBD2 matching over 7 bases. This CDR3 is built from 15 residues. The V gene's germline CDR1 is KGHSH and CDR2 LQKENI. V was pared by 3 bases and J by 0 bases, with 4 bases of the junction left unmatched. CDR3 protein: CASSPPSGDQETQYF. The CDR3 DNA reads as TGTGCCAGCTCACCTCCGAGCGGGGACCAAGAGACCCAGTACTTC.

The rearrangement links TRBV11-2 to TRBJ1-1; 10 positions match TRBD1. The CDR3 consists of 16 residues. Losses at the gene ends were 3 bases for V and 5 bases for J; bases not matched to a gene: 9. CDR1 and CDR2 (germline): SGHAT, FQNNGV. The CDR3 reads CASSFSPGQGWTEAFF. CDR3 DNA: TGTGCCAGCAGCTTCTCCCCGGGACAGGGGTGGACTGAAGCTTTCTTT.

The genes are TRBV5-1 and TRBJ2-1, with TRBD2 identical over 11 bases. The CDR3 totals 16 residues. Trimming removed 0 bases from V and 10 bases from J; junction bases left unmatched: 9. Germline V lookup: CDR1 SGHRS, CDR2 YFSETQ. The CDR3 region is CASSLAPGLAVVEQFF. The CDR3 bases are TGCGCCAGCAGCTTGGCTCCGGGACTAGCGGTCGTCGAGCAGTTCTTC.

The V call is TRBV30, the J call TRBJ1-5; 7 positions match TRBD1. The CDR3 has 16 residues. Germline CDR1 GTSNPN, CDR2 SVGIG (reference sequence). The trim removed 0 bases at V and 3 bases at J, leaving 8 bases unmatched. The CDR3 is CAWSVRTGKDNQPQHF. CDR3 nucleotides: TGTGCCTGGAGTGTTAGGACAGGTAAAGACAATCAGCCCCAGCATTTT.

This chain links TRBV2 with TRBJ2-2, with D perhaps matching TRBD1 (5 bases). Trimming pared 8 bases from V and 0 bases from J, leaving 10 bases between. The CDR3 is 14 amino acids. CDR1 and CDR2 from the germline V gene are SNHLY and FYNNEI. In DNA form, the CDR3 reads TGTGCCAGCTTCAGGGAAGCGAACACCGGGGAGCTGTTTTTT. Its translation is CASFREANTGELFF.

This clone appeared once. This chain links TRBV5-8 with TRBJ2-7, with 11 bases that match TRBD2. V lost 1 base and J lost 6; bases outside the gene matches: 6. Germline CDR1 is SGHTS and CDR2 is YDEGEE. The CDR3 is 15 amino acids. CDR3 bases: TGTGCCAGCAGCTTGACCGGGACTAGCGGCGGCGAGCAGTACTTC. Translated, it gives CASSLTGTSGGEQYF.

J is TRBJ1-3 and V is TRBV6-1; D gene uncertain. V gave up 4 bases and J gave up 4 bases, with 17 bases separating them. Germline-derived CDR1 and CDR2 are MNHNS and SASEGT. This CDR3 region has 16 residues. The CDR3: CASSALGREIGNTIYF. CDR3 DNA sequence: TGTGCCAGCAGTGCTCTCGGGAGGGAGATCGGAAACACCATATATTTT.

The CDR3 region is CASSLEPYGYTF. The DNA for the CDR3 is TGTGCCAGCAGCTTGGAGCCCTATGGCTACACCTTC. The chain uses TRBV5-5 and TRBJ1-2; no clear D gene. CDR3 size: 12 residues. Trimming left V 0 bases short and J 4 bases short, with 4 bases between. Looked up from germline, CDR1 is SGHKS and CDR2 is YYEKEE (reference sequence).

CDR3 nucleotide sequence: TGTGCCAGCAGCCCCGCGGACAGTAGCTCCTACGAGCAGTACTTC. This codes for CASSPADSSSYEQYF. J is TRBJ2-7 and V is TRBV9; tentatively, D is TRBD1 (6 bases). CDR3 length equals 15 residues. V lost 4 bases to trimming and J lost 0 bases, with 14 bases between them. Germline values: CDR1 SGDLS, CDR2 YYNGEE.

The rearrangement joins TRBV6-5 to TRBJ2-7; a possible D gene is TRBD1 (5 bases). The germline V and J ends were trimmed by 7 bases and 6 bases, with 16 bases remaining between them. This CDR3 has 13 amino acids. Germline CDR1 MNHEY, CDR2 SVGAGI. In DNA, the CDR3 is TGTGCCAGCAATAGGGGCGGTTTTGGCGAGCAGTACTTC. Its translation: CASNRGGFGEQYF.

This clone has more than one count but fewer than ten. The chain couples TRBV11-2 to TRBJ1-2; D remains ambiguous. The CDR3 has 16 amino acids. The germline V gene encodes CDR1 SGHAT and CDR2 FQNNGV. The V gene lost 3 bases and the J gene lost 6 bases, with 20 bases spanning the gap. This chain's CDR3 is CASSFRGIESRNGYTF. The CDR3, as DNA: TGTGCCAGCAGCTTTCGCGGAATTGAGTCCCGTAATGGCTACACCTTC.

The chain is built from TRBV7-3 and TRBJ2-7; a possible D gene is TRBD1 (5 bases). CDR1 and CDR2 from the germline V gene are SGHTA and FQGTGA. The CDR3 has 13 residues. The ends were cut back, 2 bases at V and 9 bases at J, with 14 bases in the middle. CDR3 DNA sequence: TGTGCCAGCAGCTTAGAGGCAGGGCTTGGGCAGTACTTC. It yields the protein CASSLEAGLGQYF.

The rearrangement joins TRBV5-4 to TRBJ1-2, with 8 bases matching TRBD1. After removal of 4 bases from V and 2 bases from J, the junction contained 13 bases not matched to a gene. Germline V gene data show CDR1 as SGHNT and CDR2 as YYREEE (reference sequence). The CDR3 is 17 residues long. Written as DNA, the CDR3 is TGTGCCAGCAGCCCCGGACAGGGAGGAAATAAGAACTATGGCTACACCTTC. Translating gives CASSPGQGGNKNYGYTF.

This rearrangement joins TRBV9 to TRBJ1-2; 7 nucleotides match TRBD1. The CDR3 length is 15 residues. Looked up from germline, CDR1 is SGDLS and CDR2 is YYNGEE. J gave up 3 bases and V 3 bases, and 8 bases lay outside the gene matches. Here the CDR3 reads CASSAQGGLHYGYTF. The CDR3 DNA follows: TGTGCCAGCAGCGCCCAGGGGGGCCTCCACTATGGCTACACCTTC. Full variable domain (remainder filled in from reference TRBV9 and TRBJ1-2): DSGVTQTPKHLITATGQRVTLRCSPRSGDLSVYWYQQSLDQGLQFLIQYYNGEERAKGNILERFSAQQFPDLHSELNLSSLELGDSALYFCASSAQGGLHYGYTFGSGTRLTVV.

In its sample, this clone was seen a few times. This chain uses TRBV7-8 with TRBJ2-3; 10 positions agree with TRBD1. The CDR3 covers 18 residues. With V trimmed by 4 bases and J by 3 bases, 13 bases remained unmatched. CDR1 SGHVS and CDR2 FQNEAQ come from the germline V gene. DNA for the CDR3: TGTGCCAGCAGCTCCGGGACAGGGGCTCTCCCGTTGACAGATACGCAGTATTTT. Protein product: CASSSGTGALPLTDTQYF.

The rearrangement uses TRBV6-1 and TRBJ2-2; D might be TRBD1 (6 bases). The germline V gene encodes CDR1 MNHNS and CDR2 SASEGT. V was pared by 6 bases and J by 8 bases, with 16 bases between. The CDR3 runs to 14 residues. DNA for the CDR3: TGTGCCAGCAGGGGGCGCTGGGGGCAAGGGGAGCTGTTTTTT. Translating it yields CASRGRWGQGELFF.